The sequence of this T cell receptor (beta chain) was determined in a study of Graves' ophthalmopathy and Graves' hyperthyroidism. The study, taken as a whole, reports: Most clonotypes expanded in thyroid above 0.001 frequency were present in blood too.

Hyperthyroidism was new, under 2 months, in patients aged 18 to 65. The diagnosis combined clinical symptoms, thyroxine, TRAb, thyroid ultrasound and orbital computed tomography scans. A roughly 9.1 ml volume of fresh peripheral blood provided the PBMCs. The CDR3 is 11 amino acids. Germline V gene lookup returns CDR1 SNHLY and CDR2 FYNNEI. V lost 2 bases and J 6 bases, leaving 4 bases between the germline ends. TCR beta CDR3 amplification used RNA transcripts. The workflow started with a first-round RT-PCR run with HTBI primers and then moved on to a second-round multiplex PCR. MiXCR, run by TCRdb on the multiplex PCR reads, gives a single entry per CDR3 protein. The table includes 400,000 or so distinct CDR3 sequences, about a sixth detected once. For this clonotype: Its antigen is as yet unknown.

The clonotype comes from an adult woman with stable Graves' hyperthyroidism. The specimen sequenced was peripheral blood. This chain links TRBV2 with TRBJ1-2; D is unclear. This chain's CDR3 is CASSEQDGYTF. The CDR3 DNA reads TGTGCCAGCAGTGAACAGGATGGCTACACCTTC.